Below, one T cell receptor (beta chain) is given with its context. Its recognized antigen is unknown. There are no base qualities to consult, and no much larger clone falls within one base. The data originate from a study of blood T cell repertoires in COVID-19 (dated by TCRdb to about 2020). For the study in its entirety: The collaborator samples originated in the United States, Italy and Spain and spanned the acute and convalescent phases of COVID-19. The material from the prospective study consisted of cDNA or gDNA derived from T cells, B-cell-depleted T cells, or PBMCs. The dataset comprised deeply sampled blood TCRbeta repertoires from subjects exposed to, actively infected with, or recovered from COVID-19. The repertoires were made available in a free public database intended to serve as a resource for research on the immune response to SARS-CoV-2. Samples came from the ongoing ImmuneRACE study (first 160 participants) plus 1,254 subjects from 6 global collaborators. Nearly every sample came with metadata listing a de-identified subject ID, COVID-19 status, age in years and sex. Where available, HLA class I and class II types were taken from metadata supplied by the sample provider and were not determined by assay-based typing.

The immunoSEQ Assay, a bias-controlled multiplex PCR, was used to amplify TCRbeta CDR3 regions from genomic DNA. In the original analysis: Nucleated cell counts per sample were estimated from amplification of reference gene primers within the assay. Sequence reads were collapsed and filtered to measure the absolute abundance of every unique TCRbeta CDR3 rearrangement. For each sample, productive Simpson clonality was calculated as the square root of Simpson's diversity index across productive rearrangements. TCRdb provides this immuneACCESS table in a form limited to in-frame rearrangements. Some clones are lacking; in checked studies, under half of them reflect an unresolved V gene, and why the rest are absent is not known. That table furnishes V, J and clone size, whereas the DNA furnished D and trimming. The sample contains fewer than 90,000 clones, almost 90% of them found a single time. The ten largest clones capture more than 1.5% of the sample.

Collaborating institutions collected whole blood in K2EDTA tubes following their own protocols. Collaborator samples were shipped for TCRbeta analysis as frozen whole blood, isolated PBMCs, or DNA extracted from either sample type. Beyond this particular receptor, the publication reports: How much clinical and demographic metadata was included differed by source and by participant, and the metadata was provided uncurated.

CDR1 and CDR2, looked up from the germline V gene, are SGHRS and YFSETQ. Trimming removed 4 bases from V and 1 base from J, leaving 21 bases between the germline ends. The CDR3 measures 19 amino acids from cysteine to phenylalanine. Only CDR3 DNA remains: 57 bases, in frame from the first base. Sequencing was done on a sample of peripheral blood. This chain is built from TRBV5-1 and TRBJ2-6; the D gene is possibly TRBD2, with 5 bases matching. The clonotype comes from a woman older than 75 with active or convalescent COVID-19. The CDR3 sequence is CASSPRPLRDSSGANVLTF. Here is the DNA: TGCGCCAGCAGCCCTCGTCCGTTACGGGATTCTTCTGGGGCCAACGTCCTGACTTTC.